This T cell receptor beta chain was observed in a study of blood T cell repertoires in COVID-19. The V gene's germline CDR1 is LNHDA and CDR2 SQIVND (reference sequence). The CDR3 length is 16 residues. V lost 3 bases to trimming and J lost 8 bases, with 19 bases between them. Sequencing was performed with immunoSEQ multiplex PCR; in TCRdb, only in-frame clones are kept and a portion is missing. The table includes about 110,000 clones, over 70% detected once. J is TRBJ1-4 and V is TRBV19; D might be TRBD1 (6 bases). Sequencing was done on a sample of peripheral blood. This receptor was obtained from a human donor in a cohort sampled during active or convalescent COVID-19. The CDR3 loop is CASSISSGTKDEKLFF. Written as DNA, the CDR3 is TGTGCCAGTAGTATCAGCTCCGGGACAAAAGACGAAAAACTGTTTTTT.